The 23 T cell receptor beta chains presented below share a single source sample, sequenced in a study of T cells in Graves' hyperthyroidism and ophthalmopathy. TCR beta CDR3 regions were amplified from RNA transcripts. The HTBI set primed first-round TCR CDR3 RT-PCR. TCRdb recomputed calls from the multiplex PCR reads with MiXCR, one row per CDR3 protein. The profile covers 490,000 or so distinct CDR3 sequences, with over 45% appearing a single time and about 45% taken by the ten largest. Sequenced sample: peripheral blood or thyroid tissue (not recorded which). The receptor source for this set is an adult woman with Graves' disease, either hyperthyroidism or ophthalmopathy (not recorded which).

This clonotype came up many times. The V call is TRBV12-3 or TRBV12-4, the J call TRBJ2-7; 7 nucleotides align to TRBD2. The CDR3 contains 12 residues. With 3 bases clipped from V and 7 bases from J, the junction kept 3 bases outside the gene matches. The CDR3 DNA reads as TGTGCCAGCAGTTTTCTGCGGGGGGAGCAGTACTTC. Its protein product is CASSFLRGEQYF.

The rearrangement uses TRBV29-1 and TRBJ1-1; 9 nucleotides match TRBD1. Unmatched junction bases numbered 11, after V lost 8 bases and J lost 4 bases. This CDR3 is 14 amino acids long. Germline-derived CDR1 and CDR2 are SQVTM and ANQGSEA. Here the CDR3 DNA reads TGCAGCTCAGGACAGGGGCTTTCGGTCACTGAAGCTTTCTTT. It is translated as CSSGQGLSVTEAFF.

DNA of the CDR3: TGTGCCAGCAGCCCAACAGGGGCTGGTGGCGAAAAACTGTTTTTT. It translates to CASSPTGAGGEKLFF. The chain links TRBV7-9 to TRBJ1-4, with TRBD1 matching 7 bases. Germline-derived CDR1 and CDR2 are SEHNR and FQNEAQ (reference sequence). The junction had 11 bases not matched to a gene; V was cut back by 5 bases and J by 8 bases. This CDR3 spans 15 amino acids. Full variable domain (remainder filled in from reference TRBV7-9 and TRBJ1-4): DTGVSQNPRHKITKRGQNVTFRCDPISEHNRLYWYRQTLGQGPEFLTYFQNEAQLEKSRLLSDRFSAERPKGSFSTLEIQRTEQGDSAMYLCASSPTGAGGEKLFFGSGTQLSVL.

This clonotype has ten or more counts. V and J are TRBV6-1 and TRBJ1-5; D is uncertain. This CDR3 has 13 residues. CDR1 is MNHNS and CDR2 is SASEGT in the germline V gene. The V end was cut by 6 bases, the J end by 9 bases, with 15 bases between. CDR3 nucleotides: TGTGCCAGCAGGAAAGAGACGGCCGGGCCCCAGCATTTT. The encoded protein is CASRKETAGPQHF.

Turning to this clonotype: A read error is possible here, since a much larger clone lies one base away. The V and J genes are TRBV2 and TRBJ1-5; TRBD1 agrees at 9 bases. Germline V gene data show CDR1 as SNHLY and CDR2 as FYNNEI. The CDR3 extends over 15 amino acids. CDR3 loop: CASSGRTGANQPRHF. The CDR3 DNA reads TGTGCCAGCAGTGGTCGGACAGGGGCGAATCAGCCCCGGCATTTT.

The rearrangement links TRBV7-6 to TRBJ2-7; 7 bases are shared with TRBD2. There are 15 residues in the CDR3. Germline-derived CDR1 and CDR2 are SGHVS and FNYEAQ. With 3 bases clipped from V and 2 bases from J, the junction kept 7 bases outside the gene matches. CDR3 in amino acids: CASSFKRDSPYEQYF. The CDR3 DNA reads TGTGCCAGCAGCTTCAAGCGGGACTCACCCTACGAGCAGTACTTC.

This clonotype has at least ten counts. Germline and junction disagree at one end, which may indicate a read error. The J gene is TRBJ2-7, the V gene TRBV9; D remains ambiguous. CDR1 is SGDLS, CDR2 YYNGEE, per germline. The CDR3 spans 14 residues. This chain's CDR3 is CASSSGPLAYGQYF. The CDR3 DNA reads as TGTGCCAGCAGCTCGGGCCCTCTCGCCTACGGGCAGTACTTC.

This clonotype turned up a few times. The conserved closing phenylalanine or tryptophan is absent in this CDR3, likely reflecting a read error. The DNA is left out, because the CDR3 cannot be placed on it with certainty; the CDR3 is given as TCRdb lists it. This chain's CDR3 is CASSLAQGV. The chain has TRBV7-2 and TRBJ2-5. Germline lookup yields CDR1 SGHTA and CDR2 FQGNSA. Inclusive of both ends, the CDR3 amounts to 9 amino acids.

The chain joins TRBV19 to TRBJ2-1; TRBD1 is a possible D gene (5 bases). The V gene's germline CDR1 is LNHDA and CDR2 SQIVND (reference sequence). V was shortened by 5 bases and J by 8 bases, with 10 bases between the two germline ends. CDR3 length equals 12 residues. The CDR3 region is CASSWQGYEQFF. DNA for the CDR3: TGTGCCAGTAGTTGGCAGGGCTATGAGCAGTTCTTC.

This chain joins TRBV7-2 and TRBJ1-4; 9 nucleotides line up with TRBD1. Trimming cost V 4 bases and J 10 bases; bases outside gene matches: 7. CDR1 and CDR2 from the germline V gene are SGHTA and FQGNSA. The CDR3 runs to 14 residues. Here the CDR3 reads CASSWGDRAAKLFF. In DNA, the CDR3 is TGTGCCAGCAGCTGGGGGGACAGGGCGGCAAAACTGTTTTTT.

V and J are TRBV7-8 and TRBJ2-5; the D gene is possibly TRBD1 (5 bases). V lost 10 bases to trimming and J lost 3 bases, with 18 bases between them. This CDR3 contains 14 residues. Per germline, CDR1 SGHVS and CDR2 FQNEAQ. CDR3 loop: CAISAGLNEETQYF. CDR3 sequence (DNA): TGTGCCATCAGTGCAGGGCTGAATGAAGAGACCCAGTACTTC.

This chain joins TRBV27 and TRBJ1-2, with unresolved D. This CDR3 contains 13 residues. In germline, CDR1 is MNHEY, CDR2 SMNVEV (reference sequence). V gave up 7 bases and J gave up 8 bases, with 17 bases separating them. The CDR3 sequence is CASTKLQGLGYTF. The CDR3 DNA reads as TGTGCCAGCACCAAACTCCAAGGGTTAGGCTACACCTTC.

This clonotype was found many times. The chain is built from TRBV15 and TRBJ2-2, with 8 nucleotides matching TRBD1. The CDR3 extends over 12 amino acids. The trim removed 7 bases at V and 7 bases at J, leaving 2 bases unmatched. Germline values: CDR1 LNHNV, CDR2 YYDKDF (reference sequence). The CDR3: CATTTGDGELFF. For the CDR3, the DNA is TGTGCCACCACGACAGGGGACGGGGAGCTGTTTTTT.

A word on this clonotype: This may arise from a read error, as a much more abundant clone is one base away. The chain carries TRBV4-3 and TRBJ1-4, with D perhaps matching TRBD1 (5 bases). The CDR3 sequence is 15 residues long. Trimming pared 4 bases from V and 6 bases from J, leaving 15 bases between. Germline V gives CDR1 LGHNA, CDR2 YSLEER. The CDR3 loop reads CASSPQGQGDEKLFF. The CDR3 nucleotides read TGCGCCAGCAGCCCTCAGGGCCAGGGTGATGAAAAACTGTTTTTT.

This rearrangement joins TRBV7-9 to TRBJ2-7; 12 bases map to TRBD2. Losses at the gene ends were 6 bases for V and 7 bases for J; bases not matched to a gene: 10. Germline CDR1 is SEHNR and CDR2 is FQNEAQ (reference sequence). The CDR3 length is 15 residues. CDR3 coding DNA: TGTGCCAGCAGTTTCCCGGGACTAGCGGGCAGGGAGCAGTACTTC. Residues: CASSFPGLAGREQYF.

The V call is TRBV10-3, the J call TRBJ2-2; D not resolved. Germline CDR1 ENHRY, CDR2 SYGVKD. The V gene lost 6 bases and the J gene lost 1 base, with 12 bases spanning the gap. The CDR3 is made up of 15 amino acids. The CDR3 sequence is CAISATGGNTGELFF. In DNA, the CDR3 is TGTGCCATCAGCGCAACGGGCGGGAACACCGGGGAGCTGTTTTTT.

The J gene is TRBJ1-1, the V gene TRBV19; 9 nucleotides line up with TRBD1. The CDR3 covers 13 residues. Germline CDR1 and CDR2: LNHDA and SQIVND (reference sequence). The ends lost 6 bases at V and 3 bases at J; junction bases unmatched: 2. CDR3 region: CASRGQGYTEAFF. For the CDR3, the DNA is TGTGCCAGTAGGGGACAGGGATACACTGAAGCTTTCTTT.

The chain links TRBV2 to TRBJ2-2; 7 nucleotides agree with TRBD2. V trimming: 4 bases; J trimming: 3 bases; junction bases outside the gene matches: 5. This CDR3 is built from 15 residues. Germline loops: CDR1 SNHLY, CDR2 FYNNEI. The chain's CDR3 is CASSVVGGDTGELFF. The DNA of the CDR3 is TGTGCCAGCAGTGTGGTGGGAGGGGACACCGGGGAGCTGTTTTTT.

This clonotype occurred many times. The chain combines TRBV20-1 with TRBJ1-1; 8 bases map to TRBD1. The CDR3 totals 14 residues. Germline lookup yields CDR1 DFQATT and CDR2 SNEGSKA (reference sequence). With 7 bases clipped from V and 0 bases from J, the junction kept 7 bases outside the gene matches. CDR3 DNA: TGCAGTGTTGGGCAGGGGGCCGTGAACACTGAAGCTTTCTTT. It encodes CSVGQGAVNTEAFF.

The rearrangement joins TRBV18 to TRBJ2-5, with D possibly called TRBD1 or TRBD2 (6 bases each). In germline, CDR1 is KGHSH, CDR2 LQKENI. This CDR3 region has 16 residues. The V and J ends lost 2 bases and 1 base respectively, with 14 bases between them. Here the CDR3 DNA reads TGTGCCAGCTCACCAGGGAAACAGGGAGGCCAAGAGACCCAGTACTTC. Its translation is CASSPGKQGGQETQYF. The whole variable domain, remainder taken from reference TRBV18 and TRBJ2-5, is NAGVMQNPRHLVRRRGQEARLRCSPMKGHSHVYWYRQLPEEGLKFMVYLQKENIIDESGMPKERFSAEFPKEGPSILRIQQVVRGDSAAYFCASSPGKQGGQETQYFGPGTRLLVL.

This clonotype was recorded once. This chain links TRBV7-2 with TRBJ1-5; D possibly corresponds to TRBD1 (6 bases). Germline CDR1 reads SGHTA; CDR2 reads FQGNSA. V lost 3 bases, J lost 0 bases, and 9 bases lay in between. The CDR3 sequence is 15 residues long. In nucleotides, the CDR3 is TGTGCCAGCAGCTTGAGGGGGATTAGCAATCAGCCCCAGCATTTT. Translation: CASSLRGISNQPQHF.

With respect to this clonotype: At one end the junction does not follow the germline gene, possibly because of a read error. This chain connects TRBV10-2 to TRBJ2-5; 13 bases align to TRBD2. Germline V gives CDR1 WSHSY, CDR2 SAAADI. The CDR3 sequence is 17 residues long. CDR3 residues: CASRPGLAGFYGESQYF. In nucleotides, the CDR3 is TGCGCCAGCAGACCGGGACTAGCGGGGTTCTACGGAGAGAGCCAGTACTTC.

This clonotype was seen only once. The chain links TRBV29-1 to TRBJ1-6, with 8 nucleotides matching TRBD1. The CDR3 covers 16 residues. Per the germline V gene, CDR1 is SQVTM and CDR2 is ANQGSEA. CDR3 in amino acids: CASSLDPGQARSPLHF. The CDR3 bases are TGCGCCAGCAGCCTCGATCCGGGACAGGCCCGTTCACCCCTCCACTTT.